One and the same sample provided the 7 T cell receptor beta chains below, sequenced in a study of human T cells and chemical hapten exposure. From the RACE reads, TCRdb called clonotypes with MiXCR, one entry per CDR3 protein. The table records tens of thousands of distinct CDR3 sequences, 8% to 9.5% of them present only once. As for time point: patch test 3, about 24 weeks after DPC sensitization. Stated treatment: therapeutic diphenylcyclopropenone sensitization with weekly scalp DPC. It was from unfractionated whole blood that total RNA was extracted. The sequencing here drew on whole blood, taken in connection with sensitization to the hapten diphenylcyclopropenone (DPC). The receptor set was obtained from a man aged 50 or older with alopecia areata. Some clones in this sample may be carry-over from other donors' samples.

Turning to this clonotype: This sequence may be a read error, since a much larger clone differs from it by one base. Here the CDR3 omits its conserved ending phenylalanine or tryptophan, so a read error is the likely source. V usage is TRBV19 and J usage is TRBJ1-5, with a possible D match to TRBD1 (6 bases). The germline CDR1 and CDR2 sequences are LNHDA and SQIVND (reference sequence). The CDR3 consists of 16 residues. The V gene lost 5 bases and the J gene lost 2 bases, with 16 bases spanning the gap. CDR3: CASSPPRGAGNQPQHS. The CDR3 region has the DNA TGTGCCAGTAGTCCTCCCCGGGGGGCAGGCAATCAGCCCCAGCATTCT.

This clonotype was recorded at least ten times. This chain links TRBV3-1 with TRBJ2-7; no firm D call. The CDR3 runs to 13 residues. The germline V and J ends were trimmed by 0 bases and 3 bases, with 6 bases remaining between them. From germline, CDR1 is LGHDT and CDR2 YNNKEL (reference sequence). CDR3 in DNA: TGTGCCAGCAGCCAAGACGGATTCTACGAGCAGTACTTC. Encoded protein: CASSQDGFYEQYF.

The V call is TRBV6-6, the J call TRBJ2-2, with D uncertain. From germline, CDR1 is MNHNY and CDR2 SVGAGI (reference sequence). The CDR3 runs 13 residues. V was shortened by 6 bases and J by 1 base, with 6 bases between the two germline ends. The CDR3 loop is CASRRLNTGELFF. In DNA, the CDR3 is TGTGCCAGCAGACGATTGAACACCGGGGAGCTGTTTTTT.

This clonotype was seen a few times. The CDR3 DNA reads TGTGCCAGCAGCCAGCCGGGACAGGGGGGGTTTGAGCAGTTCTTC. Translating gives CASSQPGQGGFEQFF. This rearrangement joins TRBV3-1 to TRBJ2-1, with TRBD1 matching 11 bases. CDR1 is LGHDT and CDR2 is YNNKEL in the germline V gene (reference sequence). This CDR3 is 15 amino acids long. Losses at the gene ends were 3 bases for V and 9 bases for J; bases not matched to a gene: 7.

This clonotype was counted many times. The J gene is TRBJ2-7, the V gene TRBV27, with D possibly being TRBD1 (6 bases). The CDR3 is 15 residues long. V gave up 3 bases and J gave up 3 bases, with 15 bases separating them. CDR1 and CDR2 (germline): MNHEY, SMNVEV (reference sequence). The CDR3 DNA follows: TGTGCCAGCAGTTTGATCCAGGGGTCTTACTACGAGCAGTACTTC. It is translated as CASSLIQGSYYEQYF.

This clonotype was detected a few times. The chain combines TRBV5-1 with TRBJ2-7; 11 bases map to TRBD1. The V gene's germline CDR1 is SGHRS and CDR2 YFSETQ. The length of the CDR3 is 14 residues. J lost 4 bases, V lost 0 bases, and 0 bases had no gene match. This CDR3 reads CASSLGDRGYEQYF. CDR3 nucleotides: TGCGCCAGCAGCTTGGGGGACAGGGGGTACGAGCAGTACTTC.

This clonotype has a count of ten or more. V usage is TRBV4-2 and J usage is TRBJ2-2, with 8 bases matching TRBD2. Germline loops: CDR1 LGHNA, CDR2 YNFKEQ. The V and J ends lost 1 base and 1 base, in that order; junction bases with no gene match: 8. The CDR3 is made up of 18 amino acids. For the CDR3, the DNA is TGTGCCAGCAGCCAAGGATTCTGGACTAGCCTGAACACCGGGGAGCTGTTTTTT. Amino acids: CASSQGFWTSLNTGELFF.